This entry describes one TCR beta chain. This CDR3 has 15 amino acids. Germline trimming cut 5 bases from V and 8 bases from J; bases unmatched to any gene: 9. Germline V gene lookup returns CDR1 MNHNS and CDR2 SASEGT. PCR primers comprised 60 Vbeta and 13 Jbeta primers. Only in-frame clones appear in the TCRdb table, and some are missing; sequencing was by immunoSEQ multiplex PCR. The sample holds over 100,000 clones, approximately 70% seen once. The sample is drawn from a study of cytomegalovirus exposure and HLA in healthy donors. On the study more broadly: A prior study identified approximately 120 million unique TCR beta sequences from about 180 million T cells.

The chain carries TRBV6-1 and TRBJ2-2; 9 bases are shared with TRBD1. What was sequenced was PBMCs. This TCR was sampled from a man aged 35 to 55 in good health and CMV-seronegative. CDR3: CASSSRTGASGELFF. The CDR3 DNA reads TGTGCCAGCAGTTCAAGGACAGGGGCCTCGGGGGAGCTGTTTTTT.